This TCR beta chain stems from a study of shared clonotypes between healthy human individuals (TCRdb year 2020). Background on the whole study: The cohort comprised a couple of women and a few men aged 18 to 49 years. For each donor, CD4 naive and CD4 memory were each given three plates, CD8 naive was given two plates, and CD8 memory was given one plate. Blood TCR repertoires of about five healthy adults were deeply sequenced to estimate repertoire size and the extent of clonotype sharing between individuals. Different laboratories and diverse techniques were used to prepare libraries and sequence TCR repertoires, to increase sequencing depth and limit assay-specific biases. Per donor, leukapheresis produced somewhere between about 0.94 and 10 billion PBMCs.

V trim: 1 base; J trim: 4 bases; unmatched bases: 3. The CDR3 spans 15 residues, from the cysteine through the phenylalanine. The DNA shown is the 45-base CDR3, in frame from base 1. CDR1 and CDR2 (LNHDA, SQIVND) derive from the germline V gene (reference sequence). Donors were healthy HIV-negative adults with no recently reported acute infections or vaccinations. Every donor was a Caucasian adult living in Nashville, Tennessee, USA. CD4+ T cells were enriched through magnetic negative selection, after which naive cells were positively selected on CD45RA and the remaining negative fraction served as the memory subset. After blood collection by leukapheresis, PBMCs were isolated using Ficoll-Histopaque density gradient centrifugation and then cryopreserved in the vapor phase of liquid nitrogen. Analytical flow cytometry was used to check the purity and quantity of each magnetically sorted T cell population. From each sorted fraction, genomic DNA was isolated and quantified by UV absorbance on a Nanodrop 2000c.

Using the deep immunoSEQ assay, TCR CDR3 regions were amplified from genomic DNA by multiplex PCR. Extracted genomic DNA from each cell subset was spread evenly across all wells of several immunoSEQ 96-well plates, with each plate serving as a replicate. For sorted subsets, roughly 200 ng genomic DNA, equal to 25,000 to 35,000 T cell genomes, was loaded into each replicate PCR. Purified libraries were measured with a Qubit 3.0 fluorometer, size-checked on a Bioanalyzer 2100, and measured again with the KAPA Library Quantification kit. A separate single-read 150-cycle Illumina NextSeq 550 flow cell was used to sequence each immunoSEQ 96-well plate. The source study handled its data this way. The immunoSEQ output contained only junctional sequences without quality scores, so filtering could not match that applied to full-length reads. Sequences were annotated with PyIR, a Python wrapper for IgBLAST v1.9, and V/J genes and CDR3 were assigned using IMGT germline references. Reads with weak V/J assignments (E-value above 1e-6), missing CDR3, stop codons, out-of-frame junctions, or ambiguous translated residues were removed. A V3J clonotype was defined by an identical inferred V gene, J gene, and CDR3 amino acid sequence. The percentage overlap between two repertoires was calculated by dividing the number of shared unique clonotypes by the size of the smaller repertoire. Three approaches were used to assess repertoire richness: RTK rarefaction, the Chao1 estimator, and Recon v2.1 estimates of unobserved clonotypes. Generation probabilities for all TCRbeta clonotypes obtained by the gDNA method from a few donors were computed using OLGA. TCRdb took this table from immuneACCESS and kept in-frame rearrangements with V and J called. Such tables lack part of the clones; where checked against another copy, unresolved V genes explain under half of the gap, and the rest is unexplained. V and J calls and clone size are as listed in that table; D and trimming were resolved from the DNA. Present in this sample are around 2.5 million clones, 80% to 95% of which were seen just once. The ten top clones hold roughly 0.36% of the sample.

Paper-wide results and their limitations: When several donors were compared, the shared fraction of clonotypes was roughly 5% for naive CD4, more than 3% for naive CD8, 2.3% for memory CD4, and about 0.36% for memory CD8. Based on pairwise subsampling, the degree of clonotype sharing among donors was expected to be affected by sequencing depth. The small number of donors limited the genetic and exposure-history diversity represented. Estimated clonotype richness was generally larger for naive than for memory subsets. Clonotypes shared by all four sorted-subset donors showed higher generation probabilities than non-shared clonotypes. Sampling was limited to blood, and TCR repertoires in tissue likely differ from TCR repertoires in blood. Incomplete sequencing was indicated by rarefaction of sorted-subset datasets, despite the large sequencing depth.

A word on this clone: Its antigen target is currently unknown. Base qualities are not provided; no much larger clone lies one nucleotide away.

This receptor was taken from a man between 18 and 29 years old in good health. Some clones in this sample may be carry-over from other donors' samples. In this chain, TRBV19 is recombined with TRBJ2-2; a stretch of 7 junction bases matches TRBD1. The sequenced sample consisted of naive CD4+ T cells from PBMCs. The cell subset or site label corresponds to: CD45RA+ positively selected. The sequence in DNA is TGTGCCAGTAGTATAGGGGCAGGGGGCACCGGGGAGCTGTTTTTT. Translated, it gives CASSIGAGGTGELFF.